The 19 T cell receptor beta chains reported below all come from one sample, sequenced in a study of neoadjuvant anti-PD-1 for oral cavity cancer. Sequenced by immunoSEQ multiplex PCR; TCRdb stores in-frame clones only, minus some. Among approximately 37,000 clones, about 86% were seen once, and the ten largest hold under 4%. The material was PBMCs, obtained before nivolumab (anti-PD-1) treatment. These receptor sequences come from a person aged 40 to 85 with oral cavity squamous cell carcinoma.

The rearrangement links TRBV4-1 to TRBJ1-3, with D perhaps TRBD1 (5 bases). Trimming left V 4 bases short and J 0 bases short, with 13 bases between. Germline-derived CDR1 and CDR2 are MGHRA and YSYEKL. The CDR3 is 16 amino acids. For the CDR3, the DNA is TGCGCCAGCAGCCCCACTTGGGGCCCCTCTGGAAACACCATATATTTT. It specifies CASSPTWGPSGNTIYF.

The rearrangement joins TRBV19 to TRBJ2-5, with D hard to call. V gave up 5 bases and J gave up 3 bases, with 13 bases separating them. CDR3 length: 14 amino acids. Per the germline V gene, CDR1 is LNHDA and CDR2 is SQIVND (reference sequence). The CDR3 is CASSRELIEETQYF. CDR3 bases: TGTGCCAGTAGTCGTGAGCTAATAGAAGAGACCCAGTACTTC.

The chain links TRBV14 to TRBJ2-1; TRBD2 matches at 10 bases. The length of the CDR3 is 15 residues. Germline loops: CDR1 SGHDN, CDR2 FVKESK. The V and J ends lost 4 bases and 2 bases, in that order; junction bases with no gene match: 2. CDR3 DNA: TGTGCCAGCAGCCCGACTAGCGGGCCCTACAATGAGCAGTTCTTC. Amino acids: CASSPTSGPYNEQFF.

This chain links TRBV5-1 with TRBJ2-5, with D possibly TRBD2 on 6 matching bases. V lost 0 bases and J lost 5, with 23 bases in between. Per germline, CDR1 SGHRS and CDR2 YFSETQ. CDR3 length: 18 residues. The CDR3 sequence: CASSLVPATRARGETQYF. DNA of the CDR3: TGCGCCAGCAGCTTGGTGCCGGCTACCCGCGCTCGGGGGGAGACCCAGTACTTC.

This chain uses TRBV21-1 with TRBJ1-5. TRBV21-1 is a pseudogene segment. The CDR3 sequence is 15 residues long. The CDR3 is CASSKGDDSNQPQHF. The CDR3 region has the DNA TGTGCCAGCAGCAAAGGGGATGATAGCAATCAGCCCCAGCATTTT.

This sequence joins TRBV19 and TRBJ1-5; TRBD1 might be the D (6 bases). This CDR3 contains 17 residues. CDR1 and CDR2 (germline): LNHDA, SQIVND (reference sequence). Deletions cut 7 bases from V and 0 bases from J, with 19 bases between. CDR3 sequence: CASNPTRGGYSNQPQHF. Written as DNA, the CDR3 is TGTGCCAGTAACCCGACCCGAGGGGGTTATAGCAATCAGCCCCAGCATTTT.

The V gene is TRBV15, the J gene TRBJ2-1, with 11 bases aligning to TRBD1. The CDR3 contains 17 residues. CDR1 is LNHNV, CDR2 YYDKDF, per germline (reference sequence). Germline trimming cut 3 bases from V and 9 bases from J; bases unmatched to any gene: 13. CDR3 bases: TGTGCCACCAGCAGTCAACCACCTGGACAGGGGGCTGGTGAGCAGTTCTTC. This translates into CATSSQPPGQGAGEQFF.

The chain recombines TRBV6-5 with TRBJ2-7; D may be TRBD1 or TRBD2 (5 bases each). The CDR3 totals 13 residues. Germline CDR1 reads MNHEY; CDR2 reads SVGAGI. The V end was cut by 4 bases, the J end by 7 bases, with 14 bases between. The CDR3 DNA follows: TGTGCCAGCAGTTCTACAGGTCCGGGGGAGCAGTACTTC. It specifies CASSSTGPGEQYF.

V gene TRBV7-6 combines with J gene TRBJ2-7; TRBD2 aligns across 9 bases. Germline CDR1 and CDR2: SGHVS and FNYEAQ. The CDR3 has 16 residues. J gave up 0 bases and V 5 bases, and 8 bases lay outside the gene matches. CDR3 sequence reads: CASSPRLADSSYEQYF. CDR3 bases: TGTGCCAGCAGCCCCCGACTAGCGGATAGCTCCTACGAGCAGTACTTC.

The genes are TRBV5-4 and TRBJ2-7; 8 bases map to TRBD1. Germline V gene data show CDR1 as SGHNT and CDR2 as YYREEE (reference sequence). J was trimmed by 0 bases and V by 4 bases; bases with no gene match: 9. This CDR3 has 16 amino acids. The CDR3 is CASSTRQGKSSYEQYF. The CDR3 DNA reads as TGTGCCAGCAGCACCCGACAGGGGAAGAGCTCCTACGAGCAGTACTTC.

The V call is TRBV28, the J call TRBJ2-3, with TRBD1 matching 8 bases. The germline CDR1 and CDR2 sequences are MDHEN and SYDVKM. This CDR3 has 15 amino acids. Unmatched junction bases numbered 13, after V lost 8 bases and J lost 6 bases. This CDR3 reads CASVTGGQGFDTQYF. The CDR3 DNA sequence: TGTGCCAGCGTAACAGGGGGACAAGGATTCGATACGCAGTATTTT.

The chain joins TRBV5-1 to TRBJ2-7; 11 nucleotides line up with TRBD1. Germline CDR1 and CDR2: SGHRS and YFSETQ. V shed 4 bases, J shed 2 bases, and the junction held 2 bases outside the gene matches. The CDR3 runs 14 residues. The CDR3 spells CASSAGQGAYEQYF. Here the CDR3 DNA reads TGCGCCAGCAGCGCGGGACAGGGGGCCTACGAGCAGTACTTC.

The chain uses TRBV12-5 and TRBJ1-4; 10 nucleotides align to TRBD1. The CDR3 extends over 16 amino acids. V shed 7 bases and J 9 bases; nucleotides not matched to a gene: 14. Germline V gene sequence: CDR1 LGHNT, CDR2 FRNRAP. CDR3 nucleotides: TGTGCTAGTGCCCCATTTGGTGGGGACAGGGGACAAAAACTGTTTTTT. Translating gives CASAPFGGDRGQKLFF.

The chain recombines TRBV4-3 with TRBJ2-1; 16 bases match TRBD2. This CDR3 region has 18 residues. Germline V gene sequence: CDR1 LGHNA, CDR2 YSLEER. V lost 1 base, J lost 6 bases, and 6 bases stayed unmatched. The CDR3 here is CASSQVGTSGGAGNEQFF. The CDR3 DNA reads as TGCGCCAGCAGCCAAGTCGGGACTAGCGGGGGGGCCGGCAATGAGCAGTTCTTC.

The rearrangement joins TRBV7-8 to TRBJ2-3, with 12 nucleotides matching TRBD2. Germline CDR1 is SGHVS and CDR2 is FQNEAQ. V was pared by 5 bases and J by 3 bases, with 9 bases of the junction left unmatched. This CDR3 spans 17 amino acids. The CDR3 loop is CASSHDLAGGPTDTQYF. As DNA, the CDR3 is TGTGCCAGCAGCCACGACCTAGCGGGGGGGCCGACAGATACGCAGTATTTT.

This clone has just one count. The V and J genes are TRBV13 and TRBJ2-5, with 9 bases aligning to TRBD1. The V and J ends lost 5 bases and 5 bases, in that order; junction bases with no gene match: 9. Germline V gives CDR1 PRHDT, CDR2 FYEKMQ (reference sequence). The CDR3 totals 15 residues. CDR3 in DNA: TGTGCCAGCAGCAAATCCGGGACAGGGATCGAGACCCAGTACTTC. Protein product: CASSKSGTGIETQYF.

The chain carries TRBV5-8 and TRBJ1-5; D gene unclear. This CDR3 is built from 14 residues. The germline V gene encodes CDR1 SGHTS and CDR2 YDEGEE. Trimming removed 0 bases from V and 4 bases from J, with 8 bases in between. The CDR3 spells CASSLGYGNQPQHF. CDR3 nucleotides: TGTGCCAGCAGCTTGGGATATGGGAATCAGCCCCAGCATTTT.

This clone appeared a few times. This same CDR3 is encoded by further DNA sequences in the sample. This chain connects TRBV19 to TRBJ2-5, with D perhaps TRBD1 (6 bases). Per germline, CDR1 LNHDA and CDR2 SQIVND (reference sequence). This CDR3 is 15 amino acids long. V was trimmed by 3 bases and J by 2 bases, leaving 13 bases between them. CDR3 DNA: TGTGCCAGTAGTATCTCCCCTACAGGGCAAGAGACCCAGTACTTC. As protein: CASSISPTGQETQYF.

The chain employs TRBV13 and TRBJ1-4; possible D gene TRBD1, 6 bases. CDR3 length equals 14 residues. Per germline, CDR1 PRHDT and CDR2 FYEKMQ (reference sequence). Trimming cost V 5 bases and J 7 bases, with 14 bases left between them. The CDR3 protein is CASSHRGSREKLFF. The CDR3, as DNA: TGTGCCAGCAGCCATAGGGGGTCGCGTGAAAAACTGTTTTTT.